This TCR beta chain was identified in a study of monozygotic twins with inflammatory bowel disease. cDNA for TCRalpha and TCRbeta was amplified by nested PCRs of roughly 15 then 9 cycles. TCRdb processed the 5' RACE reads again and assigns one entry to each CDR3 protein, with no DNA. The sample's table shows 200,000 to 250,000 distinct CDR3 sequences. CDR3 length equals 16 residues. Germline CDR1 SGHKS, CDR2 YYEKEE (reference sequence). This chain joins TRBV5-5 and TRBJ1-1; TCRdb picks TRBD1, but there is no DNA to check that call. Material for sequencing was blood. The clonotype originates from a human donor with ulcerative colitis or Crohn's disease, or a healthy co-twin of an affected twin (not recorded which). The CDR3 region is CASSWGNRGRGTEAFF.